This TCR beta chain is from a study of blood T cell repertoires in COVID-19. Across the whole study: COVID-19 samples collected from the United States, Italy and Spain covered acute and convalescent phases. PBMCs, B-cell-depleted T cells, or T cells provided the cDNA or gDNA that made up the material.

The protocol was immunoSEQ multiplex PCR, while the TCRdb copy is restricted to in-frame clones and leaves out a portion. The table includes 250,000 to 350,000 clones, roughly 90% detected once. Germline CDR1 is SGHVS and CDR2 is FNYEAQ. The CDR3 spans 16 residues. The V end lost 1 base, the J end lost 5 bases, and 17 bases lay between the germline ends. This receptor was obtained from a woman in her forties or fifties with active or convalescent COVID-19. The V call is TRBV7-6, the J call TRBJ2-5, with no clear D. Sequenced material: peripheral blood. In DNA form, the CDR3 reads TGTGCCAGCAGCTTAGAGGCAGATCGGGTTATGGAGACCCAGTACTTC. It codes for CASSLEADRVMETQYF.